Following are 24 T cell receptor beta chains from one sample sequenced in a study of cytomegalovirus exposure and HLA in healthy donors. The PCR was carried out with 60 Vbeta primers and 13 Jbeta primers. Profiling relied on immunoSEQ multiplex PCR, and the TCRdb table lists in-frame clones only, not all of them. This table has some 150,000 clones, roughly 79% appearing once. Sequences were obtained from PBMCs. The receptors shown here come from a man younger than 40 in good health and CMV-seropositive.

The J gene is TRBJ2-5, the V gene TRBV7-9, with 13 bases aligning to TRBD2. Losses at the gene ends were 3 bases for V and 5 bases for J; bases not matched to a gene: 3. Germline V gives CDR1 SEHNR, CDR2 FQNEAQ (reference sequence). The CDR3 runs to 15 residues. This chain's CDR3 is CASSFGLAGVETQYF. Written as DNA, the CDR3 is TGTGCCAGCAGCTTCGGACTAGCGGGGGTCGAGACCCAGTACTTC.

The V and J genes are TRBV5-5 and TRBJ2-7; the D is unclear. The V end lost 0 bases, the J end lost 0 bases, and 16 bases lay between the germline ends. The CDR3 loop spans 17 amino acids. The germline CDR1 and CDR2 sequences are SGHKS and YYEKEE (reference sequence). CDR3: CASSLGMAWRSSYEQYF. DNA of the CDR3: TGTGCCAGCAGCTTGGGGATGGCGTGGCGGAGCTCCTACGAGCAGTACTTC.

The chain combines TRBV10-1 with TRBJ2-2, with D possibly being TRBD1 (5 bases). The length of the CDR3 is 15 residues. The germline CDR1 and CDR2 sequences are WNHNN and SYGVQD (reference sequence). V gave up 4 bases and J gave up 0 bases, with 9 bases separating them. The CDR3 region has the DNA TGCGCCAGCAGTGCAGACAGCCCGAACACCGGGGAGCTGTTTTTT. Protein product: CASSADSPNTGELFF.

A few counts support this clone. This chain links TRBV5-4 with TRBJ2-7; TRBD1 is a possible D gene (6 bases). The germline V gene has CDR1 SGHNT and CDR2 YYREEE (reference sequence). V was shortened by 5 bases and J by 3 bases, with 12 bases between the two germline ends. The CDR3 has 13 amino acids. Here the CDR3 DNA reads TGTGCCAGCAGGGCAGGGGAAGTCTACGAGCAGTACTTC. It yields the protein CASRAGEVYEQYF.

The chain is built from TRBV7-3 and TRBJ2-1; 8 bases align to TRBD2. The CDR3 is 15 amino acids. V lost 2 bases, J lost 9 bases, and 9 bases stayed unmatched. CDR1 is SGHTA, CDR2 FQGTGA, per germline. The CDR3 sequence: CASSLGINTSGEQFF. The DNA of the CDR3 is TGTGCCAGCAGCTTAGGAATAAATACTAGCGGTGAGCAGTTCTTC.

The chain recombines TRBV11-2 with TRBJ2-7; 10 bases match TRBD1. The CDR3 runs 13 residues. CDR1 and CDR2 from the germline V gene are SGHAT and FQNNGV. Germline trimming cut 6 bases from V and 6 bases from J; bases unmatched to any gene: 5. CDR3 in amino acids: CASSRRTGGEQYF. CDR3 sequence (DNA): TGTGCCAGCAGTCGGCGGACAGGGGGCGAGCAGTACTTC.

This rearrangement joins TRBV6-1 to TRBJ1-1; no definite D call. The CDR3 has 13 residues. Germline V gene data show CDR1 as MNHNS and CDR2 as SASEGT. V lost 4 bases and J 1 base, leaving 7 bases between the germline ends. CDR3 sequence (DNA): TGTGCCAGCAGTGGTCTGGCGAACACTGAAGCTTTCTTT. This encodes CASSGLANTEAFF.

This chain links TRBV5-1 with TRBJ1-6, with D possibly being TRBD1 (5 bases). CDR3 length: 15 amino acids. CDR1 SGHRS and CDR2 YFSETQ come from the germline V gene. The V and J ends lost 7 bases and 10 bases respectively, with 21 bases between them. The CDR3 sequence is CASAPEMGGRSPLHF. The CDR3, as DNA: TGCGCCAGCGCTCCCGAGATGGGGGGTCGATCACCCCTCCACTTT.

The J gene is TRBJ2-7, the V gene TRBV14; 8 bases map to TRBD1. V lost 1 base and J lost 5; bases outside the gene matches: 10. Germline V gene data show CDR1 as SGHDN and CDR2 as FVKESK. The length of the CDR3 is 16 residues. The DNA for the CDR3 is TGTGCCAGCAGCCAAGGGGGGAGGACAGGGAAAGACGAGCAGTACTTC. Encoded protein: CASSQGGRTGKDEQYF.

CDR3 in DNA: TGTGCCAGCAGTCCCGGGACAGGGGCTAACTATGGCTACACCTTC. Residues: CASSPGTGANYGYTF. The V call is TRBV28, the J call TRBJ1-2, with 10 positions matching TRBD1. J was trimmed by 0 bases and V by 5 bases; bases with no gene match: 3. Germline loops: CDR1 MDHEN, CDR2 SYDVKM. CDR3 size: 15 residues.

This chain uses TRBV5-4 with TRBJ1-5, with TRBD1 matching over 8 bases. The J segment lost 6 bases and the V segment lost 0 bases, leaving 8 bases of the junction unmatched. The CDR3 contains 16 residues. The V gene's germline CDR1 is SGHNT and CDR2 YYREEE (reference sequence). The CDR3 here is CASSLGGETGAQPQHF. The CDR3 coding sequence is TGTGCCAGCAGCTTGGGGGGGGAGACAGGGGCTCAGCCCCAGCATTTT.

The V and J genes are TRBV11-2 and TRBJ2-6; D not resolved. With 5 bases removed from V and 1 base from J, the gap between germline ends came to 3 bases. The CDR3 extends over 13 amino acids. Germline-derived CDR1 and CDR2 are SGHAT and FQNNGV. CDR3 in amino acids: CASSVSGANVLTF. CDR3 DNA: TGTGCCAGCAGCGTATCTGGGGCCAACGTCCTGACTTTC.

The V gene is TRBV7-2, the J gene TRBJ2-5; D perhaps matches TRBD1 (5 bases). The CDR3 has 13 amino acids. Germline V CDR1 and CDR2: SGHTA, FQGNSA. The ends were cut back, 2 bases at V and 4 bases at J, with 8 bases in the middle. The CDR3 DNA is TGTGCCAGCAGCTTATACAGGATAGAGACCCAGTACTTC. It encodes CASSLYRIETQYF.

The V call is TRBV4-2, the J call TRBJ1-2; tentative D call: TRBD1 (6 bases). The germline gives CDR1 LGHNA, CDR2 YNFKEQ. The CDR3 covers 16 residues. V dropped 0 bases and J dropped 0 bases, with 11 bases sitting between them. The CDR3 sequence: CASSQEGTTSNYGYTF. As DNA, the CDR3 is TGTGCCAGCAGCCAAGAAGGGACAACCTCTAACTATGGCTACACCTTC.

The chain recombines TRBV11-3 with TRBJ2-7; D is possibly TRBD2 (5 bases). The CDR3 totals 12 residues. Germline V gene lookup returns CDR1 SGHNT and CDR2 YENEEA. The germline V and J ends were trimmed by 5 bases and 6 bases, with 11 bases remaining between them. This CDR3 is CASSLATGEQYF. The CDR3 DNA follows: TGTGCCAGCAGCCTAGCAACGGGCGAGCAGTACTTC.

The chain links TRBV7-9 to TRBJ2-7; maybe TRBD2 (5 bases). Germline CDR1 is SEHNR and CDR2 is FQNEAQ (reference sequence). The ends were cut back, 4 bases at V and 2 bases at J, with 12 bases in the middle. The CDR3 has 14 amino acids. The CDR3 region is CASSSFKRAYEQYF. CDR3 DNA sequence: TGTGCCAGCAGCTCGTTTAAGAGGGCCTACGAGCAGTACTTC.

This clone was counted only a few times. The CDR3 here is CASSPGQGHGYTF. The CDR3 nucleotides are TGTGCCAGCTCACCCGGACAGGGCCATGGCTACACCTTC. The chain links TRBV18 to TRBJ1-2; TRBD1 matches at 8 bases. The CDR3 covers 13 residues. Germline CDR1 reads KGHSH; CDR2 reads LQKENI. V was clipped by 3 bases and J by 6 bases; unmatched bases: 3.

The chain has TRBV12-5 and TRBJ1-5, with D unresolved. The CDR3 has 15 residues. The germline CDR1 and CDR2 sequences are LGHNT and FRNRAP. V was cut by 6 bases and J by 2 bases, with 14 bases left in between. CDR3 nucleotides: TGTGCTAGTGGACCTAATTTACGGGGCAATCAGCCCCAGCATTTT. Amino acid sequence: CASGPNLRGNQPQHF.

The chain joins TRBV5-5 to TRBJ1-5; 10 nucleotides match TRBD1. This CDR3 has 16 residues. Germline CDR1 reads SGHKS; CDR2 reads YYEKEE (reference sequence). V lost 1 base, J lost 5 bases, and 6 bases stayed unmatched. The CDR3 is CASSLSSGQGYQPQHF. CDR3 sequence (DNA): TGTGCCAGCAGCTTGAGTTCGGGACAGGGGTATCAGCCCCAGCATTTT. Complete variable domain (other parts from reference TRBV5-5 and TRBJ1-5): DAGVTQSPTHLIKTRGQQVTLRCSPISGHKSVSWYQQVLGQGPQFIFQYYEKEERGRGNFPDRFSARQFPNYSSELNVNALLLGDSALYLCASSLSSGQGYQPQHFGDGTRLSIL.

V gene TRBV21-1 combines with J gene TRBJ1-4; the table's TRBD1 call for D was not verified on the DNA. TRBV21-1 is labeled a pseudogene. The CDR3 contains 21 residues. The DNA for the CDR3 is TGTGCCAGCAGCACCCCACGGAAAGGGACAGAGAAACTTCCATCAATTGAAAAACTGTTTTTT. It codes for CASSTPRKGTEKLPSIEKLFF.

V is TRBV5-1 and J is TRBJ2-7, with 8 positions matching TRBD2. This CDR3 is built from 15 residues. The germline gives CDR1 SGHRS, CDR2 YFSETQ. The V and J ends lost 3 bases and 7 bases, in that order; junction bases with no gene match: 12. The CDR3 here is CASSSGTRGIGEQYF. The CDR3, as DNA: TGCGCCAGCAGCTCCGGGACTAGGGGGATCGGGGAGCAGTACTTC.

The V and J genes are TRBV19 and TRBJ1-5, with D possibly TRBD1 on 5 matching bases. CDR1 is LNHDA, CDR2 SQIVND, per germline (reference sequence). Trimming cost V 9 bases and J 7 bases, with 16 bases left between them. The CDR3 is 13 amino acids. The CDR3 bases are TGTGCCAGCCAAGACAGCTTGGGACAGCCCCAGCATTTT. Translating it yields CASQDSLGQPQHF. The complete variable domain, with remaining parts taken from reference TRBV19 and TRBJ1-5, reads DGGITQSPKYLFRKEGQNVTLSCEQNLNHDAMYWYRQDPGQGLRLIYYSQIVNDFQKGDIAEGYSVSREKKESFPLTVTSAQKNPTAFYLCASQDSLGQPQHFGDGTRLSIL.

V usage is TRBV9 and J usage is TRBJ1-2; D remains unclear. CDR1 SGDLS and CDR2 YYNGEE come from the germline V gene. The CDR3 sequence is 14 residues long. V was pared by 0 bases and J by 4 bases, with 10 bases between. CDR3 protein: CASSVDPGSYGYTF. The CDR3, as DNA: TGTGCCAGCAGCGTAGATCCCGGTAGCTATGGCTACACCTTC.

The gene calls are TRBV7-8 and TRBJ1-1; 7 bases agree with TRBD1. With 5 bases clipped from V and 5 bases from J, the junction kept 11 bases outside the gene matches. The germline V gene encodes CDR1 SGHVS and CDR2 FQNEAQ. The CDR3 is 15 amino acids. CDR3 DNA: TGTGCCAGCAGCCCCCGGACAGGAAAAGTGACTGAAGCTTTCTTT. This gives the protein CASSPRTGKVTEAFF.